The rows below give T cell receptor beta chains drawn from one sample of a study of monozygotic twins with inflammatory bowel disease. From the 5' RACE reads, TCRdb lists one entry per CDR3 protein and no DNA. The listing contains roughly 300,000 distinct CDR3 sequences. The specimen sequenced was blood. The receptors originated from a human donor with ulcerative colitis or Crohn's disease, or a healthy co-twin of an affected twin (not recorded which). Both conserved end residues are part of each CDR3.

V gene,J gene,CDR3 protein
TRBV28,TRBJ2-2,CASRGQNTGELFF
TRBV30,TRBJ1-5,CAWSEGFGQPQHF
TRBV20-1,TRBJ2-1,CSATRTGVNEQFF
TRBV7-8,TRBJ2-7,CASSLGLLRIHEQYF
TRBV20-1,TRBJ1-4,CSATRTVNEKLFF
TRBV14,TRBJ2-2,CASSQDFGTNTGELFF
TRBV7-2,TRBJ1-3,CASSLGSVSGNTIYF
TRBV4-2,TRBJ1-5,CASSQAQAFGQPQHF
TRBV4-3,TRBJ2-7,CASSRRQSYEQYF
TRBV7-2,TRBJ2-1,CASSSQTRALYNEQFF
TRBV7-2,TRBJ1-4,CASSPGQRSFNEKLFF
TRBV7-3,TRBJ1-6,CASSSTGVNSPLHF
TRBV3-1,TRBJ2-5,CASSQVGSQYF
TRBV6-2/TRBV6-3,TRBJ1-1,CASSYPTFEAFF
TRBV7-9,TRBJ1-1,CASSKPGGAVATEAFF
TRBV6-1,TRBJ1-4,CASSSGGWVEKLFF
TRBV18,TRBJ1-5,CASSPIDLGTQHF
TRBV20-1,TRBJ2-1,CSARRGRTTVSSEQFF
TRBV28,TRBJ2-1,CASKLGGLAGGNEQFF
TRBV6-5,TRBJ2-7,CASSYRDRAYEQYF
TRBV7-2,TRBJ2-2,CASSSHRQGATGELFF
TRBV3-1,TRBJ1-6,CASSHDGTGGSPLHF
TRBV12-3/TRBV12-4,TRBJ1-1,CASTMGQGSNTEAFF
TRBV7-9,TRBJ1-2,CASSLAHGGESYTF
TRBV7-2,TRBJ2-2,CASSLAGLGTGELFF
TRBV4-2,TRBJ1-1,CASSQGAGTGYTEAFF
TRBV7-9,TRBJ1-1,CASSYLDGRRTEAFF
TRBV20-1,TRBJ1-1,CSARDLRGQNTEAFF
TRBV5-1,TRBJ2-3,CASSLEGTTDTQYF
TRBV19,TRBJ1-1,CASSIVGGQTEAFF
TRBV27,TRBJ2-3,CASRVRGRSTDTQYF
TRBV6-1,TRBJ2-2,CASSRGGGRTGELFF
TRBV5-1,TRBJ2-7,CASSLKFGDSNEQYF
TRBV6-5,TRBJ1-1,CASSYRRTNTEAFF
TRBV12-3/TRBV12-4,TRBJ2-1,CASSLARGGWNEQFF
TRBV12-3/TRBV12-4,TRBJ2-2,CASSIQGATNTGELFF
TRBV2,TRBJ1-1,CATDRGLGGTEAFF
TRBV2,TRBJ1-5,CASTFEGGERQPQHF
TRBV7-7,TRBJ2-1,CASMLPREEENEQFF
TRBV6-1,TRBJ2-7,CASRRPGTVYEQYF
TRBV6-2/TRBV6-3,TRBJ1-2,CASSYLTGYTF
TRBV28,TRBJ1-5,CASSPLLGYQPQHF
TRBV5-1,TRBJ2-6,CASSPRQSSGANVLTF
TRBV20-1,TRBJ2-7,CSAGPGGSKTYEQYF
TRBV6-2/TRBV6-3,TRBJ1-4,CASSYSSKGPEKLFF
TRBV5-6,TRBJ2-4,CASRSRGAKNIQYF
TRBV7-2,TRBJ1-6,CASSFHTGESPLHF
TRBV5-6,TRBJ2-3,CASSSGELWADTQYF
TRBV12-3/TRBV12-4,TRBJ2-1,CASIPSGSGEQFF
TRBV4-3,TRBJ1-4,CASSRRQEKLFF